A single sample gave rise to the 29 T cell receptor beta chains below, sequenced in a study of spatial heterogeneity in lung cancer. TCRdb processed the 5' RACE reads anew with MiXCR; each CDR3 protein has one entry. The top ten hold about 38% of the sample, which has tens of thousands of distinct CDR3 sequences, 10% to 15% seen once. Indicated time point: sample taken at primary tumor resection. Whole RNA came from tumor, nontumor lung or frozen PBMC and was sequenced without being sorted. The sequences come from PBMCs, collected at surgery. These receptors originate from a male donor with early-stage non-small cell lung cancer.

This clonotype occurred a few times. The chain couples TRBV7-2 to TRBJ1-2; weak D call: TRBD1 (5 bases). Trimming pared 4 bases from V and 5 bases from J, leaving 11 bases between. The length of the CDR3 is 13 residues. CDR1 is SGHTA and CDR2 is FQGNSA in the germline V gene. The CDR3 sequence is CASSSDTTYGYTF. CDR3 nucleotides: TGTGCCAGCAGCTCGGACACCACATATGGCTACACCTTC.

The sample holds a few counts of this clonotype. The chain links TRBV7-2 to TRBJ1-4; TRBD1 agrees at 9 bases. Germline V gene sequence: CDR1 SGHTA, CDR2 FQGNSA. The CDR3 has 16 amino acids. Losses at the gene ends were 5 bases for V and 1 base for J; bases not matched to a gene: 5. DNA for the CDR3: TGTGCCAGCAGCCTAACAGGGGGCCTAACTAATGAAAAACTGTTTTTT. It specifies CASSLTGGLTNEKLFF.

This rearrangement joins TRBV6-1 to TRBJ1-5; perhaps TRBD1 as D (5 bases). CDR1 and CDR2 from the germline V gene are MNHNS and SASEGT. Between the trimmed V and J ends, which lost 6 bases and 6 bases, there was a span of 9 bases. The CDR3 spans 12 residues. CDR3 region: CASRGDGQPQHF. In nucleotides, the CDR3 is TGTGCCAGCAGGGGGGATGGTCAGCCCCAGCATTTT.

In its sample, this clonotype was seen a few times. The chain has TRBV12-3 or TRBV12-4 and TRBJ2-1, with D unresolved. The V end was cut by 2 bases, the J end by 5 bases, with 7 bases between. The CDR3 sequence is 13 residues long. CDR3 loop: CASSLTKNNEQFF. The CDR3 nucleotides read TGTGCCAGCAGTTTAACTAAAAACAATGAGCAGTTCTTC.

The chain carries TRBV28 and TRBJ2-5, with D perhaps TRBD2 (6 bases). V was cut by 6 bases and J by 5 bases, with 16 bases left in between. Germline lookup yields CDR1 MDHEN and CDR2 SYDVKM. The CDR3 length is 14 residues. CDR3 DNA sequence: TGTGCCAGCAGGGGAGGTCTAGCCAGCGAGACCCAGTACTTC. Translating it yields CASRGGLASETQYF.

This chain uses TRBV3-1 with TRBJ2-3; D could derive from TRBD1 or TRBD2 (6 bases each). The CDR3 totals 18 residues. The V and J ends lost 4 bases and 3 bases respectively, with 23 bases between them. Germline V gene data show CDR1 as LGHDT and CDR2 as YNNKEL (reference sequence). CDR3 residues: CASSRTGGRGGRTDTQYF. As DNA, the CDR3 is TGTGCCAGCAGCCGCACTGGGGGGCGGGGTGGACGTACAGATACGCAGTATTTT.

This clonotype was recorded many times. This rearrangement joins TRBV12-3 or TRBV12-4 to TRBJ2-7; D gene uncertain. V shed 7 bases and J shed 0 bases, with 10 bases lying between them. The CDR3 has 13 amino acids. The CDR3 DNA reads TGTGCCAGCACCCTTGAACCCTCCTACGAGCAGTACTTC. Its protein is CASTLEPSYEQYF.

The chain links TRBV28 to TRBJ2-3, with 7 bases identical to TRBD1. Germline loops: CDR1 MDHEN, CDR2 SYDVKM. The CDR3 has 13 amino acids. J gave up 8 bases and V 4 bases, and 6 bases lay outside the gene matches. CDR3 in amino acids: CASSWDRRGTQYF. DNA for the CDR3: TGTGCCAGCAGTTGGGACAGAAGGGGTACGCAGTATTTT.

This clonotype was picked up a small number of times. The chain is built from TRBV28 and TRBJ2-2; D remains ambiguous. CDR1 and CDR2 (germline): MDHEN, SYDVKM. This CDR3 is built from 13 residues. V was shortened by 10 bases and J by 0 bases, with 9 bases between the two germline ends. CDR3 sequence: CATADPNTGELFF. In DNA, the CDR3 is TGTGCCACCGCAGACCCGAACACCGGGGAGCTGTTTTTT.

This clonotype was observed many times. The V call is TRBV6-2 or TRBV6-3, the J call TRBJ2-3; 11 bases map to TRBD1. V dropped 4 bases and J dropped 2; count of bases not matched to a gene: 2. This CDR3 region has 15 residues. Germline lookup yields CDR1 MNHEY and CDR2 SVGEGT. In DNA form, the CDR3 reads TGTGCCAGCAGTTCCGGACAGGGGGCCACAGATACGCAGTATTTT. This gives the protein CASSSGQGATDTQYF.

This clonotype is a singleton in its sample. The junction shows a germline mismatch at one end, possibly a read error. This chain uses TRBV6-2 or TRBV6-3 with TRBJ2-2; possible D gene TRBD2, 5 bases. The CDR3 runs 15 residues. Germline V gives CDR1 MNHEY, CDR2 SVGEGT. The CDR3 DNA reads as TGTGCCAGCAGTTACCGATTTTCGAACACCGGGGAGCTGCTTTTT. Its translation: CASSYRFSNTGELLF.

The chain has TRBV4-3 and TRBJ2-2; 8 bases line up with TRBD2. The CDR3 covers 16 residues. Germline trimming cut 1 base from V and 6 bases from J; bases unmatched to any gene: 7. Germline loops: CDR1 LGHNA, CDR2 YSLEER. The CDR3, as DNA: TGCGCCAGCAGCCAAGTTAAGACTAGCGCTTCCGGGGAGCTGTTTTTT. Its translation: CASSQVKTSASGELFF.

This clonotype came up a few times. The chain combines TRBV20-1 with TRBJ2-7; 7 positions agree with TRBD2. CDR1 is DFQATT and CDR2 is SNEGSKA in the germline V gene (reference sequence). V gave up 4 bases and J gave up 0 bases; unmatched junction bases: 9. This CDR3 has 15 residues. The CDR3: CSATGGAAISYEQYF. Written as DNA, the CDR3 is TGCAGTGCTACGGGAGGAGCAGCCATCTCCTACGAGCAGTACTTC.

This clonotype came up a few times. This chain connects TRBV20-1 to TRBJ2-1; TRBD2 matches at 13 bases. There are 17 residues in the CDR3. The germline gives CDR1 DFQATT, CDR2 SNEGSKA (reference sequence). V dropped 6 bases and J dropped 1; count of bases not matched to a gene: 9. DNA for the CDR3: TGCAGTGCGGGGACTAGCGGGGCAGCTTTTTCCTACAATGAGCAGTTCTTC. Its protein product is CSAGTSGAAFSYNEQFF.

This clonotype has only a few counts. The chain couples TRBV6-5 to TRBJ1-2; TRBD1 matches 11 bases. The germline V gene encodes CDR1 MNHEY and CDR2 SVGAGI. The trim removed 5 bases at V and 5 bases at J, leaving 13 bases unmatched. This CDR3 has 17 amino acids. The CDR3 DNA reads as TGTGCCAGCAGTCCACCGAGCGGACAGGGGGCGAGATATGGCTACACCTTC. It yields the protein CASSPPSGQGARYGYTF.

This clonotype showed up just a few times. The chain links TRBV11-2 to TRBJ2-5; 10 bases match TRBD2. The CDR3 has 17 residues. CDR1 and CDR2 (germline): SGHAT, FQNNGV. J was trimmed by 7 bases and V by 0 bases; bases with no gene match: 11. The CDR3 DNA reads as TGTGCCAGCAGCTTAGAGAGGCTAGCGGGAGCCGGGGGGACCCAGTACTTC. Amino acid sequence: CASSLERLAGAGGTQYF.

The CDR3 here is CAWSVRGVPQFTGELFF. The CDR3 DNA reads as TGTGCCTGGAGTGTACGGGGAGTCCCACAGTTTACCGGGGAGCTGTTTTTT. The chain recombines TRBV30 with TRBJ2-2, with a weak D call TRBD2 (5 bases). CDR3 length: 17 amino acids. The germline V gene encodes CDR1 GTSNPN and CDR2 SVGIG (reference sequence). The V end lost 0 bases, the J end lost 5 bases, and 19 bases lay between the germline ends. The complete variable domain, with remaining parts taken from reference TRBV30 and TRBJ2-2, reads SQTIHQWPATLVQPVGSPLSLECTVEGTSNPNLYWYRQAAGRGLQLLFYSVGIGQISSEVPQNLSASRPQDRQFILSSKKLLLSDSGFYLCAWSVRGVPQFTGELFFGEGSRLTVL.

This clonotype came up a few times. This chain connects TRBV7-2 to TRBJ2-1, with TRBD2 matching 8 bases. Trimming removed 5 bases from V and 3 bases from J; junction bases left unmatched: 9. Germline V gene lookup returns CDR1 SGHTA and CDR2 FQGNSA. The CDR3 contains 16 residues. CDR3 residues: CASSPQAGAVYNEQFF. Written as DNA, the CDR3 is TGTGCCAGCAGCCCCCAAGCGGGAGCAGTCTACAATGAGCAGTTCTTC.

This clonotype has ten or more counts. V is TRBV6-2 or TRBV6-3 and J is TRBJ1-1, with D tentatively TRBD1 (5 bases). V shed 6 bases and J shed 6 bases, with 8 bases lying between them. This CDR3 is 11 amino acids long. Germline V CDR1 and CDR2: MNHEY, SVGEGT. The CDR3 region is CASSQGAEAFF. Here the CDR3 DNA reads TGTGCCAGCAGCCAGGGAGCTGAAGCTTTCTTT.

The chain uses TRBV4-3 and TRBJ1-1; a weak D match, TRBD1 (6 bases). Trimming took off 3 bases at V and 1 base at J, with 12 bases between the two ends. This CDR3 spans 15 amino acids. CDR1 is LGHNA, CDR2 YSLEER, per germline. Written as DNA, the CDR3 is TGCGCCAGCAGCCAGCAGCCGACAGGGAACACTGAAGCTTTCTTT. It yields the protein CASSQQPTGNTEAFF.

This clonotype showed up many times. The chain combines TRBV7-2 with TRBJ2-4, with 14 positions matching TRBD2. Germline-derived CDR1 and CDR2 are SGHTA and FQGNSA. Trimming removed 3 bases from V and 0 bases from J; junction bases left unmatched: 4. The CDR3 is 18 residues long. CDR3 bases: TGTGCCAGCAGCTTTGGGACTAGCGGGAGAATAGCCAAAAACATTCAGTACTTC. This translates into CASSFGTSGRIAKNIQYF. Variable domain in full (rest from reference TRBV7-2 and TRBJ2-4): GAGVSQSPSNKVTEKGKDVELRCDPISGHTALYWYRQSLGQGLEFLIYFQGNSAPDKSGLPSDRFSAERTGGSVSTLTIQRTQQEDSAVYLCASSFGTSGRIAKNIQYFGAGTRLSVL.

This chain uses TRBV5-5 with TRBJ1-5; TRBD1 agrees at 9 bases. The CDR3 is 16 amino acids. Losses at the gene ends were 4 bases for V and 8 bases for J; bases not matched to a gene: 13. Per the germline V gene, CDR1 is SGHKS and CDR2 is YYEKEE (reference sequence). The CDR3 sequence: CASSLGQGIGLEPQHF. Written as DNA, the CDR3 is TGTGCCAGCAGCCTGGGACAGGGAATTGGTTTAGAGCCCCAGCATTTT.

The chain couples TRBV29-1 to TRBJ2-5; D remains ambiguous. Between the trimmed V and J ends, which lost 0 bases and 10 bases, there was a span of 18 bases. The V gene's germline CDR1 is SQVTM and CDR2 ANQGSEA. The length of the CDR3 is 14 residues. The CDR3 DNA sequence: TGCAGCGTTGAAGATCTGCGGCCTCTGAGAAACCAGTACTTC. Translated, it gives CSVEDLRPLRNQYF.

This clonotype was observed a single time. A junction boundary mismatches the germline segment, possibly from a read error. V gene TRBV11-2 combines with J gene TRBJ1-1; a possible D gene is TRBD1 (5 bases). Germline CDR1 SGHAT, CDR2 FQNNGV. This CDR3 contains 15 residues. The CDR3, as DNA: TGTGCCAGCAGCTTACTCTTGGGAGGGGCCACTGGAGCTTTCTTT. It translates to CASSLLLGGATGAFF.

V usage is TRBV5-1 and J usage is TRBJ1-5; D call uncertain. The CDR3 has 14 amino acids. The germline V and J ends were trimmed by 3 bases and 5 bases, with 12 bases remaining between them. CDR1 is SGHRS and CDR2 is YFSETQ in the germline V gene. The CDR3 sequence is CASSSMGGDQPQHF. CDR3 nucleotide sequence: TGCGCCAGCAGCTCGATGGGTGGCGATCAGCCCCAGCATTTT.

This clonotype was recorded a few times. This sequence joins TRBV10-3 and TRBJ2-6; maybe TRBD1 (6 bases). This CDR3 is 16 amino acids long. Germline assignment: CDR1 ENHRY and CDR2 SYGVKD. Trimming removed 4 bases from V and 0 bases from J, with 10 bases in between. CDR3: CAISAGTNSGANVLTF. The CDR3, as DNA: TGTGCCATCAGTGCCGGGACAAACTCTGGGGCCAACGTCCTGACTTTC.

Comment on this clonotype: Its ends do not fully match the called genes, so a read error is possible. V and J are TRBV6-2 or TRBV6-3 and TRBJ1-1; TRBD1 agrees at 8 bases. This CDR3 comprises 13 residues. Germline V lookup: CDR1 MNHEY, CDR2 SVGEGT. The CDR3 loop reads CASSFRGQSEAIF. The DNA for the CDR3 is TGTGCCAGCAGTTTCAGGGGGCAAAGTGAAGCTATCTTT.

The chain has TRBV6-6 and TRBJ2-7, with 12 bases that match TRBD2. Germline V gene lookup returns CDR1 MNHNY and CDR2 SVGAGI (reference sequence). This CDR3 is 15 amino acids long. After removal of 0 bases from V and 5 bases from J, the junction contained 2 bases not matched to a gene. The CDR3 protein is CASSYSTSGGHEQYF. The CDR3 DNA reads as TGTGCCAGCAGTTACTCGACTAGCGGGGGCCACGAGCAGTACTTC.

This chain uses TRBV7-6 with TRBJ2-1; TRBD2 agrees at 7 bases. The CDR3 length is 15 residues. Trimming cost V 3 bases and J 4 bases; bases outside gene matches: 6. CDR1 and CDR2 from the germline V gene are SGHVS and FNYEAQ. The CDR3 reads CASSFEAGPYNEQFF. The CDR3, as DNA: TGTGCCAGCAGCTTCGAAGCGGGGCCTTACAATGAGCAGTTCTTC.